Below are 15 T cell receptor beta chains sequenced from a single sample in a study of blood T cell repertoires in COVID-19. The method was immunoSEQ multiplex PCR; TCRdb's version includes in-frame clones alone and lacks a portion of them. The data contain roughly 390,000 clones, 87% of them singletons. Sequenced sample: peripheral blood. The receptor source for this set is a woman aged 30 to 39 with COVID-19, enrolled during active disease.

The chain carries TRBV24-1 and TRBJ2-1; 10 positions match TRBD2. V gave up 2 bases and J gave up 10 bases; unmatched junction bases: 10. This CDR3 has 16 residues. CDR1 is KGHDR, CDR2 SFDVKD, per germline. The CDR3 nucleotides read TGTGCCACCAGTGATTCACTAGCGGGAAAGGTTGGAGAGCAGTTCTTC. Translation gives CATSDSLAGKVGEQFF.

CDR3 residues: CASSELTKLAYGYTF. DNA of the CDR3: TGTGCCAGCAGCGAGCTGACAAAGTTGGCCTATGGCTACACCTTC. The chain is built from TRBV6-5 and TRBJ1-2, with no clear D. CDR3 length: 15 residues. Germline CDR1 MNHEY, CDR2 SVGAGI. V dropped 6 bases and J dropped 4 bases, with 18 bases sitting between them.

The chain is built from TRBV7-2 and TRBJ1-2; TRBD1 might be the D (5 bases). The germline gives CDR1 SGHTA, CDR2 FQGNSA. The ends were cut back, 0 bases at V and 0 bases at J, with 5 bases in the middle. The CDR3 extends over 14 amino acids. The CDR3 coding sequence is TGTGCCAGCAGCTTAGCAGGGGCTAACTATGGCTACACCTTC. It specifies CASSLAGANYGYTF. Using reference TRBV7-2 and TRBJ1-2 for the parts outside the CDR3, the full variable domain is GAGVSQSPSNKVTEKGKDVELRCDPISGHTALYWYRQSLGQGLEFLIYFQGNSAPDKSGLPSDRFSAERTGGSVSTLTIQRTQQEDSAVYLCASSLAGANYGYTFGSGTRLTVV.

The chain recombines TRBV10-2 with TRBJ1-5; D perhaps matches TRBD1 (6 bases). V gave up 7 bases and J gave up 2 bases, with 15 bases separating them. Per the germline V gene, CDR1 is WSHSY and CDR2 is SAAADI. The CDR3 contains 15 residues. The CDR3 region has the DNA TGCGCCAGCATGAGGAGGGGGAGGGGCAATCAGCCCCAGCATTTT. Encoded protein: CASMRRGRGNQPQHF.

The chain has TRBV5-1 and TRBJ2-7; D remains ambiguous. The germline V gene encodes CDR1 SGHRS and CDR2 YFSETQ. Trimming took 9 bases from V and 3 from J, leaving 16 bases between them. The CDR3 contains 13 residues. CDR3 DNA sequence: TGCGCCACCCGTGACTGGCCGGGCTACGAGCAGTACTTC. Translated: CATRDWPGYEQYF.

This chain joins TRBV7-9 and TRBJ2-2; D gene unclear. The germline V and J ends were trimmed by 1 base and 0 bases, with 6 bases remaining between them. The CDR3 runs 15 residues. Germline V CDR1 and CDR2: SEHNR, FQNEAQ (reference sequence). DNA for the CDR3: TGTGCCAGCAGCTTAGGTACACCGAACACCGGGGAGCTGTTTTTT. Translated, it gives CASSLGTPNTGELFF.

The CDR3 protein is CASSYLDTRNTEAFF. The CDR3 DNA follows: TGTGCCAGCAGCTACCTGGACACAAGGAACACTGAAGCTTTCTTT. This chain joins TRBV7-9 and TRBJ1-1; TRBD1 is a possible D gene (5 bases). V gave up 4 bases and J gave up 1 base, with 13 bases separating them. The CDR3 totals 15 residues. Germline CDR1 and CDR2: SEHNR and FQNEAQ (reference sequence). The full variable domain, in which reference TRBV7-9 and TRBJ1-1 provide the parts outside the CDR3, is DTGVSQNPRHKITKRGQNVTFRCDPISEHNRLYWYRQTLGQGPEFLTYFQNEAQLEKSRLLSDRFSAERPKGSFSTLEIQRTEQGDSAMYLCASSYLDTRNTEAFFGQGTRLTVV.

The chain links TRBV2 to TRBJ2-7; 10 nucleotides match TRBD2. The germline CDR1 and CDR2 sequences are SNHLY and FYNNEI. This CDR3 has 15 amino acids. J gave up 6 bases and V 0 bases, and 5 bases lay outside the gene matches. The CDR3 loop is CASSEAGTSEVEQYF. For the CDR3, the DNA is TGTGCCAGCAGTGAAGCGGGGACTAGCGAAGTCGAGCAGTACTTC.

This clone came up once. This chain connects TRBV3-1 (or the pseudogene TRBV3-2) to TRBJ2-7; weak D call: TRBD2 (6 bases). Germline V gene data show CDR1 as LGHDT and CDR2 as YNNKEL (reference sequence). V was cut by 4 bases and J by 7 bases, with 17 bases left in between. The CDR3 covers 14 residues. CDR3 nucleotides: TGTGCCAGCAGCCGGCCGGAGGGGCTTGGTGAGCAGTACTTC. Protein product: CASSRPEGLGEQYF.

This clone was counted a single time. The V gene is TRBV9, the J gene TRBJ2-1; 11 bases align to TRBD2. CDR3 length: 18 residues. The V gene's germline CDR1 is SGDLS and CDR2 YYNGEE. V trimming: 3 bases; J trimming: 8 bases; junction bases outside the gene matches: 16. The DNA for the CDR3 is TGTGCCAGCAGCGGCGGGAGGCTAGCGGGAGGCTTTAGGGATGAGCAGTTCTTC. This codes for CASSGGRLAGGFRDEQFF.

The rearrangement uses TRBV2 and TRBJ2-7; D is unresolved. Per germline, CDR1 SNHLY and CDR2 FYNNEI. This CDR3 spans 11 amino acids. V lost 2 bases and J lost 7, with 6 bases in between. The CDR3 sequence: CASSEWQEQYF. The CDR3, as DNA: TGTGCCAGCAGTGAATGGCAGGAGCAGTACTTC.

DNA of the CDR3: TGTGCCAGCAGTGGGACTAGCGGGAGCTACGAGCAGTACTTC. Its translation is CASSGTSGSYEQYF. The V and J genes are TRBV25-1 and TRBJ2-7; TRBD2 agrees at 13 bases. The J segment lost 3 bases and the V segment lost 4 bases, leaving 0 bases of the junction unmatched. This CDR3 is built from 14 residues. Germline CDR1 and CDR2: MGHDK and SYGVNS.

The chain recombines TRBV5-4 with TRBJ2-4, with 8 bases matching TRBD1. Losses at the gene ends were 3 bases for V and 0 bases for J; bases not matched to a gene: 2. This CDR3 region has 15 residues. Germline CDR1 reads SGHNT; CDR2 reads YYREEE (reference sequence). The CDR3 is CASSSQGVAKNIQYF. Here the CDR3 DNA reads TGTGCCAGCAGCTCACAGGGGGTAGCCAAAAACATTCAGTACTTC.

The chain couples TRBV12-2 to TRBJ2-1; TRBD2, the table's D call, lacks a check against the DNA. TRBV12-2 is described as a pseudogene. The CDR3 consists of 15 residues. The CDR3 nucleotides read TGTGCAAGTCGCTTCCCGGGACTACTGAGGGATGAGCAGTTCTTC. It codes for CASRFPGLLRDEQFF.

The gene calls are TRBV6-5 and TRBJ2-6; tentatively, D is TRBD2 (5 bases). Between the trimmed V and J ends, which lost 8 bases and 2 bases, there was a span of 13 bases. CDR1 and CDR2 from the germline V gene are MNHEY and SVGAGI. The CDR3 loop spans 15 amino acids. This chain's CDR3 is CASGRGLAGANVLTF. The CDR3 bases are TGTGCCAGCGGAAGAGGGTTGGCTGGGGCCAACGTCCTGACTTTC.